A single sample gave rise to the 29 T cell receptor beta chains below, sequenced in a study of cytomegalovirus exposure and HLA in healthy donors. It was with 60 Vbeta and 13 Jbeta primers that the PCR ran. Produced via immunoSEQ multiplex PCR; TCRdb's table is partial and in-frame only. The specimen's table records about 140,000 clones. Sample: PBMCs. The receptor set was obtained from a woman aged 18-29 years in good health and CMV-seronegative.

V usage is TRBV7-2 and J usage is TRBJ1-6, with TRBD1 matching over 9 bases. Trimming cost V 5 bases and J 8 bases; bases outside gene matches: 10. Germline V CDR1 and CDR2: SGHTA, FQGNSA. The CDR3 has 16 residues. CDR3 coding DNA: TGTGCCAGCAGCCCACGACAGGGGGACGTTTATTCACCCCTCCACTTT. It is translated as CASSPRQGDVYSPLHF.

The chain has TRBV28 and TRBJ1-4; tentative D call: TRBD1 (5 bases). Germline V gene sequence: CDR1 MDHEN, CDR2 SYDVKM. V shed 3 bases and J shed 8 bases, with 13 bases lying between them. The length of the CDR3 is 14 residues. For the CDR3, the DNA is TGTGCCAGCAGTTTGTGGCAGGGCTTGGAAAAACTGTTTTTT. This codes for CASSLWQGLEKLFF.

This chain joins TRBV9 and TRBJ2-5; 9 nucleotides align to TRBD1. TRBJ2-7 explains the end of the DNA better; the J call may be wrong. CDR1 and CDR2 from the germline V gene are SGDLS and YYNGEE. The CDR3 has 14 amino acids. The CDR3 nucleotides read TGTGCCAGCAGCACGGGACAGGGTGGCTCCGAGCAGTACTTC. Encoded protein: CASSTGQGGSEQYF.

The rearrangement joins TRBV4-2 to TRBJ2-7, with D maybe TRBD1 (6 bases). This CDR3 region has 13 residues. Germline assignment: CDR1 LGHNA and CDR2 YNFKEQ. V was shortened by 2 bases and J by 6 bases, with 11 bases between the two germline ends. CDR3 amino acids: CASSQQQGSEQYV. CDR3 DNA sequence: TGTGCCAGCAGCCAACAACAGGGTTCCGAGCAGTACGTC.

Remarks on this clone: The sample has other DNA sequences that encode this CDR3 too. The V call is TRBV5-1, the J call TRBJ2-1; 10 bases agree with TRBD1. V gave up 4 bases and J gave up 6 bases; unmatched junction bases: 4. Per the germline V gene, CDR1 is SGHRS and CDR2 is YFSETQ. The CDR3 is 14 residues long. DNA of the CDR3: TGCGCCAGCAGCCCGGGACAGGGGCCCAATGAGCAGTTCTTC. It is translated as CASSPGQGPNEQFF.

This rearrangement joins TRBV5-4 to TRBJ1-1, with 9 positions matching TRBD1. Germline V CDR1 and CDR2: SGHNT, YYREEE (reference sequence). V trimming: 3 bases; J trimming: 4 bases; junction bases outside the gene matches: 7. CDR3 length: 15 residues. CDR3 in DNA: TGTGCCAGCAGCTACAGGGGGCGTAGGGGCACTGAAGCTTTCTTT. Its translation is CASSYRGRRGTEAFF.

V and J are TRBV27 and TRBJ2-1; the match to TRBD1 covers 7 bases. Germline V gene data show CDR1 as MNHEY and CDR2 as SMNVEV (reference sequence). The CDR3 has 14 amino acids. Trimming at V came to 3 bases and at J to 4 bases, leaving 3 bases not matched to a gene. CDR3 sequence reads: CASSLGTDYNEQFF. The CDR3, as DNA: TGTGCCAGCAGTTTGGGGACAGATTACAATGAGCAGTTCTTC.

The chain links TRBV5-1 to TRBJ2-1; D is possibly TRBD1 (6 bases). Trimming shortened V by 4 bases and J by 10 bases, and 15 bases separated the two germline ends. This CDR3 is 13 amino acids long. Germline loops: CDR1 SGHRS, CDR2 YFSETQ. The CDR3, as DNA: TGCGCCAGCAGCAAAACAGGGCCAGGGGAGCAGTTCTTC. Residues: CASSKTGPGEQFF.

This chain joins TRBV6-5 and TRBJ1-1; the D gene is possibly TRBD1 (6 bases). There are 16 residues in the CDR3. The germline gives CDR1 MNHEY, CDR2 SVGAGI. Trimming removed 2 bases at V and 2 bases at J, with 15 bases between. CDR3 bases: TGTGCCAGCAGTTACGCCAGGGACAACCTAAACACTGAAGCTTTCTTT. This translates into CASSYARDNLNTEAFF.

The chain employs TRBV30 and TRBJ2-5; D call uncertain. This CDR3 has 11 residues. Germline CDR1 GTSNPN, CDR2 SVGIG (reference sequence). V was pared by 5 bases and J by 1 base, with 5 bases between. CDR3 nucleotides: TGTGCCTGGGCGATCCAAGAGACCCAGTACTTC. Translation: CAWAIQETQYF. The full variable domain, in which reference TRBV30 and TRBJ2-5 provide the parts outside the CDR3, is SQTIHQWPATLVQPVGSPLSLECTVEGTSNPNLYWYRQAAGRGLQLLFYSVGIGQISSEVPQNLSASRPQDRQFILSSKKLLLSDSGFYLCAWAIQETQYFGPGTRLLVL.

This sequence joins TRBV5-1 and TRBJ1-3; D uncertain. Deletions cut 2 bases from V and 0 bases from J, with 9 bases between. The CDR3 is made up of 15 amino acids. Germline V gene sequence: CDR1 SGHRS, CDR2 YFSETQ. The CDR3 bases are TGCGCCAGCAGCTTTAGTTCAAGCTCTGGAAACACCATATATTTT. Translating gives CASSFSSSSGNTIYF.

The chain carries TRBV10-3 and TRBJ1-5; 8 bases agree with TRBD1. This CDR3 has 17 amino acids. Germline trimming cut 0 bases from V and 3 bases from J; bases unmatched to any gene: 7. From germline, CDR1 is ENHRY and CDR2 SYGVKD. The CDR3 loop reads CAISESRGQGSNQPQHF. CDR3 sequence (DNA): TGTGCCATCAGTGAGTCGAGAGGACAGGGTTCCAATCAGCCCCAGCATTTT.

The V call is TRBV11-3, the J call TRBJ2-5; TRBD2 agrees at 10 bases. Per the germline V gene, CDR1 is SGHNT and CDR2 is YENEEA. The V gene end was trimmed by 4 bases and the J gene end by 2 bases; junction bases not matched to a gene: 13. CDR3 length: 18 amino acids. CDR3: CASSSEMGPSGRQETQYF. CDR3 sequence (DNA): TGTGCCAGCAGCTCCGAAATGGGTCCTAGCGGGAGACAAGAGACCCAGTACTTC.

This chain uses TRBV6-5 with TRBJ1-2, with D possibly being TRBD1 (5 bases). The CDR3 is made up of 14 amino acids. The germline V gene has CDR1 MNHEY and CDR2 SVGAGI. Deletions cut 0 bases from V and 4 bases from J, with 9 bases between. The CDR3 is CASSYSSTAYGYTF. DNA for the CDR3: TGTGCCAGCAGTTACTCGTCGACAGCCTATGGCTACACCTTC.

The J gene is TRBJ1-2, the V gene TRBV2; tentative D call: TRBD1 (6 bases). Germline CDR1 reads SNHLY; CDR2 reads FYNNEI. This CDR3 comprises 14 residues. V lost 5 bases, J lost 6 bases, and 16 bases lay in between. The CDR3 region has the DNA TGTGCCAGCAGTAACAGACTACAGGGAGATGGCTACACCTTC. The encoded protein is CASSNRLQGDGYTF.

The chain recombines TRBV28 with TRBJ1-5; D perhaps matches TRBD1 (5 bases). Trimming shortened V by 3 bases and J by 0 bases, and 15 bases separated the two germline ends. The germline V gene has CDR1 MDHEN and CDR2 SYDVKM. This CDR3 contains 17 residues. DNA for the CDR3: TGTGCCAGCAGTTTCGGTGGGGCAGTTTATAGCAATCAGCCCCAGCATTTT. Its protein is CASSFGGAVYSNQPQHF.

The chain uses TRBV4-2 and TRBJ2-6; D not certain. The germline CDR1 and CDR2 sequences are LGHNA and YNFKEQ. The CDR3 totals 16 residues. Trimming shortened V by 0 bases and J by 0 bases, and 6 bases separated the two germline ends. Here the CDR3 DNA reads TGTGCCAGCAGCCAAGAGGTACACTCTGGGGCCAACGTCCTGACTTTC. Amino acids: CASSQEVHSGANVLTF.

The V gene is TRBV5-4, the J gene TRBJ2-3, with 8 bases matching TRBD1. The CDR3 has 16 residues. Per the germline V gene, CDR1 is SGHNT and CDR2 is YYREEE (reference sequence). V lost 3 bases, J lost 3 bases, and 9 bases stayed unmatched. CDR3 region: CASSYGQGLPTDTQYF. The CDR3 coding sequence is TGTGCCAGCAGCTACGGACAGGGCCTTCCGACAGATACGCAGTATTTT.

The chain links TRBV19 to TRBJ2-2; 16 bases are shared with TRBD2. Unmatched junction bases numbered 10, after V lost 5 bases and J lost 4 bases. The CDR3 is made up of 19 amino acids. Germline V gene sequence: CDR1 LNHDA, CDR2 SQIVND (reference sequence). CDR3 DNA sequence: TGTGCCAGTAGTTCCGGGGGACTAGCGGGAGGGCCTTCCACCGGGGAGCTGTTTTTT. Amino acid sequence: CASSSGGLAGGPSTGELFF.

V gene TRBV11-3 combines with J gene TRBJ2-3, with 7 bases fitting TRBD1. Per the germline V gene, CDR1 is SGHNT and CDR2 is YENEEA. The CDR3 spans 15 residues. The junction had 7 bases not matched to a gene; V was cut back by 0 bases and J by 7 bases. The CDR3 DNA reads TGTGCCAGCAGCTTAGACACCGCGGACAGGAATACGCAGTATTTT. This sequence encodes CASSLDTADRNTQYF.

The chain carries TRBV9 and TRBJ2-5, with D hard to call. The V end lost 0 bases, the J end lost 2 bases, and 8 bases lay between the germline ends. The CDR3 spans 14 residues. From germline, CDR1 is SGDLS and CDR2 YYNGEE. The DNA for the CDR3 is TGTGCCAGCAGCGTAGATGTGTTACAAGAGACCCAGTACTTC. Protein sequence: CASSVDVLQETQYF.

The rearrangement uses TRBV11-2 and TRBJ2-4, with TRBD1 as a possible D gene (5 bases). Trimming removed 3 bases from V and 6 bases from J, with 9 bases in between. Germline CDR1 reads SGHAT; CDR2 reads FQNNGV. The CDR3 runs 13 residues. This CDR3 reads CASSLGQGNIQYF. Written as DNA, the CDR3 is TGTGCCAGCAGCTTGGGTCAGGGAAACATTCAGTACTTC.

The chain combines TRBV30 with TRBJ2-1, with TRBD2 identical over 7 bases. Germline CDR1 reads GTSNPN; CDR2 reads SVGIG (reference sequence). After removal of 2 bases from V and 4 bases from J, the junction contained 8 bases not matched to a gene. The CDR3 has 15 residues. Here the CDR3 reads CAWSTSSGLYNEQFF. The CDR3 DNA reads TGTGCCTGGAGTACCTCTAGCGGACTATACAATGAGCAGTTCTTC.

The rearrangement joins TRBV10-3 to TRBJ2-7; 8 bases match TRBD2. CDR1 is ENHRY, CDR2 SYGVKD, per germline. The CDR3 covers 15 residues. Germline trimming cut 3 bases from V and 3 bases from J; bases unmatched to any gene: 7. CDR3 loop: CAISDIAGTFYEQYF. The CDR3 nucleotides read TGTGCCATCAGTGATATAGCGGGAACCTTCTACGAGCAGTACTTC.

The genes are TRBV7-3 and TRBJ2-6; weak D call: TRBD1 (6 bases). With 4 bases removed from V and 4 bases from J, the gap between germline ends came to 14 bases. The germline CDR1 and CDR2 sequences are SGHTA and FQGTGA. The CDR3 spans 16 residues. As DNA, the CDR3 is TGTGCCAGCAGCTCAATAGGGGGTCTCGGGGCCAACGTCCTGACTTTC. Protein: CASSSIGGLGANVLTF.

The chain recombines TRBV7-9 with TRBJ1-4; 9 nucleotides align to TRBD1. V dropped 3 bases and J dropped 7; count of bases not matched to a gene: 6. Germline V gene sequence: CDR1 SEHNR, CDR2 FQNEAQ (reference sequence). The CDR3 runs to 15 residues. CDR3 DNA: TGTGCCAGCAGCTTCTGGGACAGGGAAACTGAAAAACTGTTTTTT. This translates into CASSFWDRETEKLFF.

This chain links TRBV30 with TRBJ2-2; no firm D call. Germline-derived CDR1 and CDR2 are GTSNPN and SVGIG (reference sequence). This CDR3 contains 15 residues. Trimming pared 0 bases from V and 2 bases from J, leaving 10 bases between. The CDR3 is CAWSVLQVNTGELFF. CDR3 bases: TGTGCCTGGAGTGTCCTCCAGGTAAACACCGGGGAGCTGTTTTTT.

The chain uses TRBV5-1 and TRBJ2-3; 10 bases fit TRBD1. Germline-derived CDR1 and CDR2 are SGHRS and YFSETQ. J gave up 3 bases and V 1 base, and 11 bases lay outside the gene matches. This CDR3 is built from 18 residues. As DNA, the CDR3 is TGCGCCAGCAGCTTGCCCGCAGGGACAGGGGCCGAGACAGATACGCAGTATTTT. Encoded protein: CASSLPAGTGAETDTQYF.

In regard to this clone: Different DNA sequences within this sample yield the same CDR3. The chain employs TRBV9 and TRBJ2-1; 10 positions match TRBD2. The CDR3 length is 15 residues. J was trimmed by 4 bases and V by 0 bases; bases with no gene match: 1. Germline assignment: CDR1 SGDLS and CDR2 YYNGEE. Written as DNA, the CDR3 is TGTGCCAGCAGCGTAGGGACTAGCGGATACAATGAGCAGTTCTTC. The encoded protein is CASSVGTSGYNEQFF.